This TCR beta chain was found in a study of cytomegalovirus exposure and HLA in healthy donors. The PCR contained 60 Vbeta and 13 Jbeta primers. The method was immunoSEQ multiplex PCR; TCRdb's version includes in-frame clones alone and lacks a portion of them. The sample holds about 110,000 clones, about two thirds seen once. Study-wide results and caveats: Specific recognition of CMV antigens was confirmed in vitro for a few chains (all CMV-associated). An analysis was carried out at a later point. It showed that HLA-associated TCR beta chains were more clonally expanded than equally common non-associated chains.

On this clone: Its antigen is unidentified.

Germline V gene data show CDR1 as SEHNR and CDR2 as FQNEAQ (reference sequence). This CDR3 has 17 residues. V was clipped by 1 base and J by 2 bases; unmatched bases: 9. This chain uses TRBV7-9 with TRBJ2-3; the match to TRBD2 covers 7 bases. Material for sequencing was PBMCs. This clonotype originated in a woman in her 70s in good health and CMV-seropositive. This CDR3 is CASSLGLVAGVTDTQYF. DNA of the CDR3: TGTGCCAGCAGCTTAGGATTGGTGGCGGGGGTCACAGATACGCAGTATTTT.